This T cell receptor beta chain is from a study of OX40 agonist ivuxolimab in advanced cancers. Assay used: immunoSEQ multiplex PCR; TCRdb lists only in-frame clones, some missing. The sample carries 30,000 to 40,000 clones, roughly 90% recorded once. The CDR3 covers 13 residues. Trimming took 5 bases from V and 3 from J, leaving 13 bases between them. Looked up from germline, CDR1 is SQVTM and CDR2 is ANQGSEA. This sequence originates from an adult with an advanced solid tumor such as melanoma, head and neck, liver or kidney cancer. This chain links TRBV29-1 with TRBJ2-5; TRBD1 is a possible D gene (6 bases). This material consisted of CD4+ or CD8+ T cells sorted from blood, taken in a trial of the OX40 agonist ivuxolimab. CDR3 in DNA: TGCAGCGTTTCCGGACAGCCAGAAGAGACCCAGTACTTC. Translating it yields CSVSGQPEETQYF. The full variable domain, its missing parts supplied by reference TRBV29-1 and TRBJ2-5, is SAVISQKPSRDICQRGTSLTIQCQVDSQVTMMFWYRQQPGQSLTLIATANQGSEATYESGFVIDKFPISRPNLTFSTLTVSNMSPEDSSIYLCSVSGQPEETQYFGPGTRLLVL.